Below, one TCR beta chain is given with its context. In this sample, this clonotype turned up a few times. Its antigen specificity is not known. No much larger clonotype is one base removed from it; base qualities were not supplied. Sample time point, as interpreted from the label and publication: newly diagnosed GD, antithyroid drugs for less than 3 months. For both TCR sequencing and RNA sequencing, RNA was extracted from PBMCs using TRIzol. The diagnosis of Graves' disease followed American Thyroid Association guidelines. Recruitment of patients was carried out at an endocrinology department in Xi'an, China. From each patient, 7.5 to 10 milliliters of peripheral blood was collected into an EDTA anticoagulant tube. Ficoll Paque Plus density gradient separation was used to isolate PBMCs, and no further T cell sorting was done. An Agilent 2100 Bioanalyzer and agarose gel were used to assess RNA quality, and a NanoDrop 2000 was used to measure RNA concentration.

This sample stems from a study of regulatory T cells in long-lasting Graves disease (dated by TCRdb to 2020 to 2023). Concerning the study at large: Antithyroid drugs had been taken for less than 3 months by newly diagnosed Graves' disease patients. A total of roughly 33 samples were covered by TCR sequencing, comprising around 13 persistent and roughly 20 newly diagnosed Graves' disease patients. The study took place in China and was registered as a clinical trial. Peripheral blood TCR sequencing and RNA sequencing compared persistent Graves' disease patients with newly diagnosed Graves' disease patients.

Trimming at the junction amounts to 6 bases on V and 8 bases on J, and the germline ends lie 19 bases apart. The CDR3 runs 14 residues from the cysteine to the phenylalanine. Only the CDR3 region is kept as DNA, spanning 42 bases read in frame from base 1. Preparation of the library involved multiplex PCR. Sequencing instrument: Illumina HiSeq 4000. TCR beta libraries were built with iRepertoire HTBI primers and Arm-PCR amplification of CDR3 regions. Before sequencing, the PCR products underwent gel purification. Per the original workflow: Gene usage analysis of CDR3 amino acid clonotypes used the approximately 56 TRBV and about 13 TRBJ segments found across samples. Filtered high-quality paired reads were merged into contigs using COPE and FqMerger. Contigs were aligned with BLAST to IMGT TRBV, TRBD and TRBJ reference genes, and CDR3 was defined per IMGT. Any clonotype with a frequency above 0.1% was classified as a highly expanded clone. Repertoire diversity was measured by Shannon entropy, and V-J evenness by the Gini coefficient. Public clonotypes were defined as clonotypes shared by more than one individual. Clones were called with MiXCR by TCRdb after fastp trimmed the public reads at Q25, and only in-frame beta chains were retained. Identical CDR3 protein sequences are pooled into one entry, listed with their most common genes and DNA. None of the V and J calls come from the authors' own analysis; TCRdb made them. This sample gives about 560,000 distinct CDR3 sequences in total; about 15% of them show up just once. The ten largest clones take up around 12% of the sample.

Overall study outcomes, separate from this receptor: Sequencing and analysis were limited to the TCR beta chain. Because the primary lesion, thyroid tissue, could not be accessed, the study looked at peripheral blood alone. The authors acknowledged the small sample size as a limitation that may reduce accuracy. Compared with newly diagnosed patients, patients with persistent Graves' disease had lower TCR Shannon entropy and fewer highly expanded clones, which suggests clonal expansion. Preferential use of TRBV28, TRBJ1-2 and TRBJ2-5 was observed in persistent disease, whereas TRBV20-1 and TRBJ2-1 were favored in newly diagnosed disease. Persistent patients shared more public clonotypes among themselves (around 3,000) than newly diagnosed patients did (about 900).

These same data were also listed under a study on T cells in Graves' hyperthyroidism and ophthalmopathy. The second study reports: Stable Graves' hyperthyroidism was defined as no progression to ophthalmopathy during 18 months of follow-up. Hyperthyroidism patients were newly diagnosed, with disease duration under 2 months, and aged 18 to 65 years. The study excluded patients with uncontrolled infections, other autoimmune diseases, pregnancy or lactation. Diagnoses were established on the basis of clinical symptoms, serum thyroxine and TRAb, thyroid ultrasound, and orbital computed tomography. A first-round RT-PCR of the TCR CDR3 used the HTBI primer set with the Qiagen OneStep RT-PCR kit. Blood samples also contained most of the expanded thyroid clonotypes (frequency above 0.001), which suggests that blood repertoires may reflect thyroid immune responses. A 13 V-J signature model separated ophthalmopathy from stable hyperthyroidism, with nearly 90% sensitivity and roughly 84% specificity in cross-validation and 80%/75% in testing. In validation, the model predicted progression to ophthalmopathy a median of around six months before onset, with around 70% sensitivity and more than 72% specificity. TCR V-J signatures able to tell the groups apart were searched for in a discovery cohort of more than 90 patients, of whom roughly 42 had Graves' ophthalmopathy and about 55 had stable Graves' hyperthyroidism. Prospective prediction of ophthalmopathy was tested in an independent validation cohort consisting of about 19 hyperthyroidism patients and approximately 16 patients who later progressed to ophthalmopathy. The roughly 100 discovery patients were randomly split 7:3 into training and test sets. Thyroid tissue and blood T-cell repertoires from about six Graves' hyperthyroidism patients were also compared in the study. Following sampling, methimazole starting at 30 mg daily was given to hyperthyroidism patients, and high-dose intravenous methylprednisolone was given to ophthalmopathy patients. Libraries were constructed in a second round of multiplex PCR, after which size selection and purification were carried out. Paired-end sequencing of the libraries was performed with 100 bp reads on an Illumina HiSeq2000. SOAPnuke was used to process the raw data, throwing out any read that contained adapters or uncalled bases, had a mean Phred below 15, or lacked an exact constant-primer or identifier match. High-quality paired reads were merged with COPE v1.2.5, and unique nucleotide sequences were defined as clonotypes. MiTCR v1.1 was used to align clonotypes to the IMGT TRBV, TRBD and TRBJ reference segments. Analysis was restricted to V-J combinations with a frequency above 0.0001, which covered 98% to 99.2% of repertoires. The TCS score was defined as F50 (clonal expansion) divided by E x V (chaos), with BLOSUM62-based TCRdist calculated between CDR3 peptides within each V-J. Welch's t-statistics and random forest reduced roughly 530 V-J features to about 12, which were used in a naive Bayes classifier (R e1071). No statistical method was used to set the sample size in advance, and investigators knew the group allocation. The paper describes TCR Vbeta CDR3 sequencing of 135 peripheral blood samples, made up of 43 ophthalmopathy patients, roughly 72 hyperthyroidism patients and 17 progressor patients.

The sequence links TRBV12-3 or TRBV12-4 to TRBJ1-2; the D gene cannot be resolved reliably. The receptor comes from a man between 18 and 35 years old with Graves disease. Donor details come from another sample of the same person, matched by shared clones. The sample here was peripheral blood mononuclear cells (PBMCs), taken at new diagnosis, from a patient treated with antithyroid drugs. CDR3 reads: CASSSVPAKEGYTF. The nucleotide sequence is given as TGTGCCAGCAGCTCCGTCCCCGCCAAGGAGGGCTACACCTTC.